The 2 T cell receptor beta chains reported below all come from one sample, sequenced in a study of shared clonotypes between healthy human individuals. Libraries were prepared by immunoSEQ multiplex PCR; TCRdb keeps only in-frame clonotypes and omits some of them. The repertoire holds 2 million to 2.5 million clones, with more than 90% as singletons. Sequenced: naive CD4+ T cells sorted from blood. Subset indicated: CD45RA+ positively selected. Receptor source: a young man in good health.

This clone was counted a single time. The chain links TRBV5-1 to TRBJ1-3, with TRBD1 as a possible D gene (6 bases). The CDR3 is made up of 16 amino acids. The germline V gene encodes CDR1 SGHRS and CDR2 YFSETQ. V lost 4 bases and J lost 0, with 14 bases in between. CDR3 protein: CASSLQTGSSGNTIYF. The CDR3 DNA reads TGCGCCAGCAGCCTCCAGACAGGATCCTCTGGAAACACCATATATTTT.

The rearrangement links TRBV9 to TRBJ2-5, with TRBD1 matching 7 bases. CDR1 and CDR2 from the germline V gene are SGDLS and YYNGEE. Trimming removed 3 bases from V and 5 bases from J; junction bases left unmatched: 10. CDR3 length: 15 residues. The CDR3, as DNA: TGTGCCAGCAGCGCAGACACACAGGGGACGGAGACCCAGTACTTC. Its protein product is CASSADTQGTETQYF.